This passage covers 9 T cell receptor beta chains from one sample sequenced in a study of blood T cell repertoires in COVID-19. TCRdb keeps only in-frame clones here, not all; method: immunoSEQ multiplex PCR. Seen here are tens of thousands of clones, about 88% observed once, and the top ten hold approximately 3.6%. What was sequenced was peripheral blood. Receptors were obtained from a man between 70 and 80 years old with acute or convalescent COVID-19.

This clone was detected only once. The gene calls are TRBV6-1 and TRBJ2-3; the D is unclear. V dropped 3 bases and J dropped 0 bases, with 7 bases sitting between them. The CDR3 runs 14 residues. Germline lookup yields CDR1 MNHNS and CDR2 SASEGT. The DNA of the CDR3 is TGTGCCAGCAGTGATCGCAGTAGCACAGATACGCAGTATTTT. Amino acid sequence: CASSDRSSTDTQYF.

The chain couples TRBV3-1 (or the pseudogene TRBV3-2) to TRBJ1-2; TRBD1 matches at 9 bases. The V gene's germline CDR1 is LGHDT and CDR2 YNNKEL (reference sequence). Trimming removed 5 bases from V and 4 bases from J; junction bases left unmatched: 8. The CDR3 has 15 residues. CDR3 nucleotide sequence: TGTGCCAGCAGCTTGTCGGGACAGGGAGCCTATGGCTACACCTTC. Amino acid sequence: CASSLSGQGAYGYTF.

CDR3 residues: CAISTVYGGTEAFF. The CDR3 region has the DNA TGTGCCATCAGCACGGTCTATGGAGGGACTGAAGCTTTCTTT. The rearrangement uses TRBV10-3 and TRBJ1-1; no reliable D call. V was pared by 6 bases and J by 5 bases, with 16 bases between. CDR1 and CDR2 (germline): ENHRY, SYGVKD. The CDR3 length is 14 residues.

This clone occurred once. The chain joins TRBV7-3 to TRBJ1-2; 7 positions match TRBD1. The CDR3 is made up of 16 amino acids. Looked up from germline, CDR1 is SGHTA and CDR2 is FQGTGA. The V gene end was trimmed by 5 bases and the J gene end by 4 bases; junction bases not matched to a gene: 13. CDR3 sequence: CASSPNPLTGAYGYTF. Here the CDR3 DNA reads TGTGCCAGCAGCCCTAACCCCCTCACAGGGGCCTATGGCTACACCTTC.

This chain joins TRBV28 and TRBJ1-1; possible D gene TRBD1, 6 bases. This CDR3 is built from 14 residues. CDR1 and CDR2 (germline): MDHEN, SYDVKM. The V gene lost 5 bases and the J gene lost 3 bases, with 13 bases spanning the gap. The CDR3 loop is CASSIAGADTEAFF. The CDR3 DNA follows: TGTGCCAGCAGTATCGCGGGGGCGGACACTGAAGCTTTCTTT.

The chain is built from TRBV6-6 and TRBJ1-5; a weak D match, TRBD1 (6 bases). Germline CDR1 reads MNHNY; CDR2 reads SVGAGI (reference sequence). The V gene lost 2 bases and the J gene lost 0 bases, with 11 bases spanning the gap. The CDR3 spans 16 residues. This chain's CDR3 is CASSYPEGVSNQPQHF. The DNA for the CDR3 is TGTGCCAGCAGTTACCCCGAGGGGGTTAGCAATCAGCCCCAGCATTTT.

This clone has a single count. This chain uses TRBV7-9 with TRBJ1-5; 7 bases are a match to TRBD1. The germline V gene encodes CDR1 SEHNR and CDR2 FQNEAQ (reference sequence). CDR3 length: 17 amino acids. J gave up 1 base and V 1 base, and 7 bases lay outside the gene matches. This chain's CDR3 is CASSLGVTGESNQPQHF. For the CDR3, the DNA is TGTGCCAGCAGCTTAGGGGTTACAGGGGAAAGCAATCAGCCCCAGCATTTT.

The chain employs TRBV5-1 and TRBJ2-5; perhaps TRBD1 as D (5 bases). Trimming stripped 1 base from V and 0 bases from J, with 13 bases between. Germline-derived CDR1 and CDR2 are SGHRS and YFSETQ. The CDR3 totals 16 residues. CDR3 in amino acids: CASSLTGTWYQETQYF. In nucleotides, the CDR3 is TGCGCCAGCAGCTTGACAGGAACTTGGTACCAAGAGACCCAGTACTTC.

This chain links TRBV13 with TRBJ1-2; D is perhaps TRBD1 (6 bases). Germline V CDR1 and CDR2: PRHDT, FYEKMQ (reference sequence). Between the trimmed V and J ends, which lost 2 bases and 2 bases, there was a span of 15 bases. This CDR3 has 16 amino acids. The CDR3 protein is CASSLYAGQRNYGYTF. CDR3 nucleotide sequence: TGTGCCAGCAGCTTATACGCCGGACAGCGCAACTATGGCTACACCTTC.